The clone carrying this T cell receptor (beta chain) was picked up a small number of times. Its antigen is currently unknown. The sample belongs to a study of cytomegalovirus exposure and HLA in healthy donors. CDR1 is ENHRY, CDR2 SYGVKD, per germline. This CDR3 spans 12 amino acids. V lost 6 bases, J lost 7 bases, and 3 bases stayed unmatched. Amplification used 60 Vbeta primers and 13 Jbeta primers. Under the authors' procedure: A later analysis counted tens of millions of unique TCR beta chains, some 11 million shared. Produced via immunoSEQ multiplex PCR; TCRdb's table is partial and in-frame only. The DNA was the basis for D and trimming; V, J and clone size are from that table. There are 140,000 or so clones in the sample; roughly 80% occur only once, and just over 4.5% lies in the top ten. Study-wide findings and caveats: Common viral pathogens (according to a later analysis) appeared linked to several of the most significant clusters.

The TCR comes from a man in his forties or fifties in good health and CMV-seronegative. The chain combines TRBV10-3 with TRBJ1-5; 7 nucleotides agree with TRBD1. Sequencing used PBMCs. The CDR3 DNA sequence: TGTGCCATCAGGACAGGGACCCAGCCCCAGCATTTT. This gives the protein CAIRTGTQPQHF.